This T cell receptor beta chain was identified in a study of memory CD4+ T cells and cytomegalovirus serostatus. Whole-study results and caveats: CD4+ memory repertoires contained about two fifths of the roughly 150 reported CMV TCRbeta sequences.

Method: immunoSEQ multiplex PCR; TCRdb's copy keeps in-frame clones and lacks some. This table has under 80,000 clones, around 82% appearing once. CDR1 and CDR2 from the germline V gene are SGHAT and FQNNGV. V was pared by 1 base and J by 0 bases, with 7 bases between. The CDR3 loop spans 15 amino acids. About this clone itself: As yet, its antigen is unknown.

The sort gate was single viable CD3+CD4+CD8-CD45RO+ cells for memory CD4+ T cells. CMV serostatus came from serum IgG against pp150, pp28, p38, p52. Positive selection with CD4 microbeads enriched total CD4+ T cells. The chain employs TRBV11-2 and TRBJ1-5; D remains unclear. The receptor's source is an adult in good health and CMV-seropositive. What was sequenced was memory CD4+ T cells from blood. The CDR3 nucleotides read TGTGCCAGCAGCTTAGTTGAGTATAGCAATCAGCCCCAGCATTTT. It is translated as CASSLVEYSNQPQHF.